The rows below give T cell receptor beta chains drawn from one sample of a study of cytomegalovirus exposure and HLA in healthy donors. The assay was immunoSEQ multiplex PCR, and TCRdb's table has in-frame clones only and misses some. The repertoire consists of some 180,000 clones, with about three quarters occurring once and the leading ten covering roughly 1.2%. The sequenced sample was PBMCs. The origin of the receptors is a woman aged 25 to 45 in good health and CMV-seronegative. Each CDR3 is given with its conserved first and last residue. D genes are given only for firm matches. Clone size is shown for a subset of rows, as once, few, many or a class of expanded clone.

>TRBJ1-3|15|NA|few|TRBV5-1
TGCGCCAGCAGCCCGACTTCGGGCTCTGGAAACACCATATATTTT
CASSPTSGSGNTIYF
>TRBJ2-5|14|TRBD1|NA|TRBV9
TGTGCCAGCAGCCCCACAGGGGGCGGCGAGACCCAGTACTTC
CASSPTGGGETQYF
>TRBJ2-1|17|TRBD2|NA|TRBV19
TGTGCCAGTAGTATAGGGAGCGGGACCGTAAAATACAATGAGCAGTTCTTC
CASSIGSGTVKYNEQFF
>TRBJ1-2|13|NA|NA|TRBV29-1
TGCAGCGTTGGGACTCGGCCTAACTATGGCTACACCTTC
CSVGTRPNYGYTF
>TRBJ2-5|14|NA|NA|TRBV6-1
TGTGCCAGCAGTGAAAACAGGGTTTCTGGGACCCAGTACTTC
CASSENRVSGTQYF
>TRBJ2-7|16|TRBD2|NA|TRBV29-1
TGCAGCCTCCGGCGGCTGAGTAGCGGGAGGTCCTACGAGCAGTACTTC
CSLRRLSSGRSYEQYF
>TRBJ2-1|15|TRBD1|NA|TRBV27
TGTGCCAGCAGTTTCGGACAGGGCACCTACAATGAGCAGTTCTTC
CASSFGQGTYNEQFF
>TRBJ1-1|15|NA|NA|TRBV5-6
TGTGCCAGCAGCTTACCCCCAGGGGTCGAAACTGAAGCTTTCTTT
CASSLPPGVETEAFF
>TRBJ1-1|13|NA|few|TRBV6-5
TGTGCCAGCGGGGACACTGGGAACACTGAAGCTTTCTTT
CASGDTGNTEAFF
>TRBJ1-6|17|NA|NA|TRBV10-3
TGTGCCATCAGTGGGGACGTTTCAGGTACGCGGGGATCACCCCTCCACTTT
CAISGDVSGTRGSPLHF
>TRBJ1-4|15|NA|NA|TRBV5-1
TGCGCCAGCAGCTTGGAAGCCGAGGCTAATGAAAAACTGTTTTTT
CASSLEAEANEKLFF
>TRBJ2-1|17|TRBD2|NA|TRBV7-9
TGTGCCAGCAGCTTACGGGAGTTACTAGCGACTCACCATGAGCAGTTCTTC
CASSLRELLATHHEQFF
>TRBJ2-2|14|NA|few|TRBV5-1
TGCGCCAGCAGCATTCAGGGGAGCACCGGGGAGCTGTTTTTT
CASSIQGSTGELFF
>TRBJ1-2|16|NA|NA|TRBV6-1
TGTGCCAGCAGTGAAACCCCGTCCCGGGGATCTATGCGGTACACCTTC
CASSETPSRGSMRYTF
>TRBJ1-1|16|TRBD1|NA|TRBV6-5
TGTGCCAGCAGTTACAATAACAGGGGCTTGAACACTGAAGCTTTCTTT
CASSYNNRGLNTEAFF
>TRBJ1-2|12|NA|NA|TRBV28
TGTGCCAGCACCCTCGGGGACTATGGCTACACCTTC
CASTLGDYGYTF
>TRBJ2-7|14|NA|NA|TRBV4-2
TGTGCCAGCAGCCCGCGAGGAGGGTCGGGCGAGCAGTACTTC
CASSPRGGSGEQYF
>TRBJ2-1|16|TRBD2|NA|TRBV6-5
TGTGCCAGCAGTTCGGGAACTAGCGGGAGGGTAAATGAGCAGTTCTTC
CASSSGTSGRVNEQFF
>TRBJ2-7|15|TRBD2|NA|TRBV6-1
TGTGCCAGCAGTGAATTTGCGGGGGGTGGCAACGAGCAGTACTTC
CASSEFAGGGNEQYF
>TRBJ1-5|13|NA|NA|TRBV14
TGTGCCAGCTCCCGGGGGGGGTATCAGCCCCAGCATTTT
CASSRGGYQPQHF
>TRBJ2-7|13|TRBD1|NA|TRBV7-2
TGTGCCAGCAGCCGACAGGGGTCCTACGAGCAGTACTTC
CASSRQGSYEQYF
>TRBJ2-7|12|TRBD2|NA|TRBV6-1
TGTGCCAGCAGGGCAGCGGGGGACGAGCAGTACTTC
CASRAAGDEQYF
>TRBJ2-1|16|TRBD1|NA|TRBV28
TGTGCCAGCAGTTCTCCGGGACAGGGTATTCACAATGAGCAGTTCTTC
CASSSPGQGIHNEQFF
>TRBJ2-5|14|NA|NA|TRBV11-2
TGTGCCAGCAGCTCCTCGGGGGTAGGGGTAACCCAGTACTTC
CASSSSGVGVTQYF
>TRBJ2-3|12|NA|NA|TRBV30
TGTGCCTGGGGACAGCTCACAGATACGCAGTATTTT
CAWGQLTDTQYF
>TRBJ2-6|17|NA|NA|TRBV5-1
TGCGCCAGCAGCTTGGGACAGCCTAGCTCTGGGGCCAACGTCCTGACTTTC
CASSLGQPSSGANVLTF
>TRBJ1-2|13|NA|few|TRBV19
TGTGCCAGTAGTATACAGGGGCTGGGTGGCTACACCTTC
CASSIQGLGGYTF
>TRBJ2-3|14|NA|few|TRBV5-1
TGCGCCAGCAGCTTGGCGACTTCAGCAGATACGCAGTATTTT
CASSLATSADTQYF
>TRBJ2-1|17|TRBD2|once|TRBV4-2
TGTGCCAGCAGCCAACCTCAACTAGCGGGGGTCTACAATGAGCAGTTCTTC
CASSQPQLAGVYNEQFF
>TRBJ2-2|16|NA|NA|TRBV5-4
TGTGCCAGCAGCTTAAAGGGGCAGCCGAACACCGGGGAGCTGTTTTTT
CASSLKGQPNTGELFF
>TRBJ1-4|16|TRBD1|NA|TRBV18
TGTGCCAGCTCACTCGGACAGGGGAGAAGGGGTGAAAAACTGTTTTTT
CASSLGQGRRGEKLFF
>TRBJ2-2|16|TRBD2|NA|TRBV5-1
TGCGCCAGCAGCAGAGTAGCGGGCGCCTCCCTCGGGGAGCTGTTTTTT
CASSRVAGASLGELFF
>TRBJ1-2|13|NA|NA|TRBV10-1
TGCGCCAGCAGTGAAACCAGGAACTATGGCTACACCTTC
CASSETRNYGYTF
>TRBJ2-7|15|NA|once|TRBV12-5
TGTGCTAGTGGTTTGGTCTTAGCCGGCAGACGGGAGCAGTACTTC
CASGLVLAGRREQYF
>TRBJ1-2|17|NA|NA|TRBV5-4
TGTGCCAGCAGCTTGAGGCATTGGGGGGAAGCTAACTATGGCTACACCTTC
CASSLRHWGEANYGYTF
>TRBJ2-7|14|TRBD2|NA|TRBV5-1
TGCGCCAGCAGCAACTTAGCGGGAGCCTACGAGCAGTACTTC
CASSNLAGAYEQYF
>TRBJ1-5|16|NA|NA|TRBV7-2
TGTGCCAGCAGCTTAGTCTGGGGGCTTGGCAATCAGCCCCAGCATTTT
CASSLVWGLGNQPQHF
>TRBJ1-2|12|NA|NA|TRBV30
TGTGCCTGGACCGACAGGTTTAGTGGCTACACCTTC
CAWTDRFSGYTF
>TRBJ2-5|17|TRBD2|few|TRBV11-1
TGTGCCAGCAGCCGGACTGGGACTAGCGGCCCAAAAGAGACCCAGTACTTC
CASSRTGTSGPKETQYF
>TRBJ2-2|17|TRBD1|NA|TRBV11-3
TGTGCCAGCAGCTCCGGGACAGGGGCTTTGAACACCGGGGAGCTGTTTTTT
CASSSGTGALNTGELFF
>TRBJ2-5|14|TRBD2|NA|TRBV25-1
TGTGCCAGCAGTGGGTTAGCGGGTCAAGAGACCCAGTACTTC
CASSGLAGQETQYF
>TRBJ2-5|12|NA|NA|TRBV12-2
TGTGCAAGTCGCCCGAGCGTCGAGACCCAGTACTTC
CASRPSVETQYF
>TRBJ1-1|13|NA|NA|TRBV27
TGTGCCAGCAGTTCGGGACTGAACGCTGAAGCTTTCTTT
CASSSGLNAEAFF
>TRBJ2-2|14|NA|NA|TRBV27
TGTGCCAGCAGTTTATTCCAGGGATCCGGGGAGCTGTTTTTT
CASSLFQGSGELFF
>TRBJ2-5|15|TRBD2|NA|TRBV27
TGTGCCAGCAGTTCCCTAAGCGGGGGTCAAGAGACCCAGTACTTC
CASSSLSGGQETQYF
>TRBJ2-7|14|TRBD2|NA|TRBV27
TGTGCCAGCAGGGAACTAGCGGGGACACCGGAGCAGTACTTC
CASRELAGTPEQYF
>TRBJ1-2|13|NA|NA|TRBV4-2
TGTGCCAGCAGCCAAGCATGGGAGCGAGGCTACACCTTC
CASSQAWERGYTF
>TRBJ2-7|16|NA|NA|TRBV5-1
TGCGCCAGCAGCGGGAGTCAGGCTAGCGAATCCTACGAGCAGTACTTC
CASSGSQASESYEQYF
>TRBJ1-1|14|NA|NA|TRBV2
TGTGCCAGCAGTGAGCGGGGAATGAACACTGAAGCTTTCTTT
CASSERGMNTEAFF
>TRBJ1-5|13|NA|few|TRBV10-3
TGTGCCATCAGTGAATCAAGCAATCAGCCCCAGCATTTT
CAISESSNQPQHF
>TRBJ2-5|13|TRBD2|NA|TRBV2
TGTGCCAGCAGTAGCGGGGCTACGGGGACCCAGTACTTC
CASSSGATGTQYF
>TRBJ1-2|14|NA|few|TRBV27
TGTGCCAGCAGAGCCGGATTGGGGGGGGGAGGCTACACCTTC
CASRAGLGGGGYTF